These T cell receptor beta chains were read from a single sample in a study of T cells in localized non-small cell lung cancer. Some clones are missing from TCRdb's copy, which holds only in-frame ones; the method was immunoSEQ multiplex PCR. The sample yields over 35,000 clones, about 86% seen once. The sequences come from peripheral blood mononuclear cells, collected before any cancer treatment. The origin of the receptors is a male donor older than 55 with stage II lung adenocarcinoma. The CDR3 runs from the conserved cysteine through the conserved F or W. D genes are given only for firm matches. Only some rows state a clone size, as once, few, many or a class for expanded clones.

abundance: once; v_gene: TRBV19; d_gene: -; j_gene: TRBJ2-5; CDR3nt: TGTGCCAGTAGTATGGTAGCAGAGTACCAAGAGACCCAGTACTTC; CDR3aa: CASSMVAEYQETQYF
abundance: -; v_gene: TRBV19; d_gene: -; j_gene: TRBJ2-2; CDR3nt: TGTGCCAGCGGACCCCAGCTCACCGGGGAGCTGTTTTTT; CDR3aa: CASGPQLTGELFF
abundance: -; v_gene: TRBV19; d_gene: -; j_gene: TRBJ1-3; CDR3nt: TGTGCCAGTCAGGAAAAAAACACCATATATTTT; CDR3aa: CASQEKNTIYF
abundance: -; v_gene: TRBV9; d_gene: -; j_gene: TRBJ2-1; CDR3nt: TGTGCCAGCAGCGAACCAGTTGCAGCGTCGGTTGGGAATGAGCAGTTCTTC; CDR3aa: CASSEPVAASVGNEQFF
abundance: -; v_gene: TRBV11-2; d_gene: -; j_gene: TRBJ1-4; CDR3nt: TGTGCCAGCAGCCGGGACGTAAATGAAAAACTGTTTTTT; CDR3aa: CASSRDVNEKLFF
abundance: -; v_gene: TRBV5-4; d_gene: -; j_gene: TRBJ2-2; CDR3nt: TGTGCCACCGCTCCGGGGGCGGGGAACACCGGGGAGCTGTTTTTT; CDR3aa: CATAPGAGNTGELFF
abundance: -; v_gene: TRBV7-8; d_gene: -; j_gene: TRBJ2-1; CDR3nt: TGTGCCAGCAGCTTAGCGCTGACCATCAATGAGCAGTTCTTC; CDR3aa: CASSLALTINEQFF
abundance: -; v_gene: TRBV4-1; d_gene: TRBD1; j_gene: TRBJ2-7; CDR3nt: TGCGCCAGCAGCCTCGGACAGGGCACCTACGAGCAGTACTTC; CDR3aa: CASSLGQGTYEQYF
abundance: -; v_gene: TRBV19; d_gene: TRBD1; j_gene: TRBJ1-5; CDR3nt: TGTGCCAGTAGATGGGACAGGACCCAAAATCAGCCCCAGCATTTT; CDR3aa: CASRWDRTQNQPQHF
abundance: -; v_gene: TRBV18; d_gene: -; j_gene: TRBJ2-5; CDR3nt: TGTGCCAGCTCACCACAGGCGGCTGCGGAGACCCAGTACTTC; CDR3aa: CASSPQAAAETQYF
abundance: -; v_gene: TRBV6-6; d_gene: -; j_gene: TRBJ2-2; CDR3nt: TGTGCCAGCAGTCCGTATTCAGGGGATACCGGGGAGCTGTTTTTT; CDR3aa: CASSPYSGDTGELFF
abundance: -; v_gene: TRBV30; d_gene: TRBD1; j_gene: TRBJ2-2; CDR3nt: TGTGCCTGGGGCAAAGGGACAGGGACCACCGGGGAGCTGTTTTTT; CDR3aa: CAWGKGTGTTGELFF
abundance: -; v_gene: TRBV10-3; d_gene: -; j_gene: TRBJ1-5; CDR3nt: TGTGCCATCAAAGAGGGAGGCAATCAGCCCCAGCATTTT; CDR3aa: CAIKEGGNQPQHF
abundance: -; v_gene: TRBV2; d_gene: -; j_gene: TRBJ2-7; CDR3nt: TGTGCCAGCAGGCAGAACTCCTACGAGCAGTACTTC; CDR3aa: CASRQNSYEQYF
abundance: -; v_gene: TRBV4-2; d_gene: -; j_gene: TRBJ2-2; CDR3nt: TGTGCCAGCAGCTTAGGGGCAGACACCGGGGAGCTGTTTTTT; CDR3aa: CASSLGADTGELFF
abundance: -; v_gene: TRBV18; d_gene: -; j_gene: TRBJ1-5; CDR3nt: TGTGCCAGCTCACCACAGAGGAATCAGCCCCAGCATTTT; CDR3aa: CASSPQRNQPQHF
abundance: -; v_gene: TRBV5-6; d_gene: TRBD1; j_gene: TRBJ2-7; CDR3nt: TGTGCCAGCAGTCCCGGGACAGGGGATCGGTTACAGTACTTC; CDR3aa: CASSPGTGDRLQYF
abundance: few; v_gene: TRBV30; d_gene: -; j_gene: TRBJ2-4; CDR3nt: TGTGCCTGGAGGAAGACGAGGTCCAGGGGCATTCAGTACTTC; CDR3aa: CAWRKTRSRGIQYF
abundance: -; v_gene: TRBV19; d_gene: TRBD1; j_gene: TRBJ2-7; CDR3nt: TGTGCCAGTAGTGTCGGGACAGGGGATTTGTCTCGCTCCTACGAGCAGTACTTC; CDR3aa: CASSVGTGDLSRSYEQYF
abundance: -; v_gene: TRBV18; d_gene: -; j_gene: TRBJ2-7; CDR3nt: TGTGCCAGCTCACCAACGGAGGGATCCTACGAGCAGTACTTC; CDR3aa: CASSPTEGSYEQYF